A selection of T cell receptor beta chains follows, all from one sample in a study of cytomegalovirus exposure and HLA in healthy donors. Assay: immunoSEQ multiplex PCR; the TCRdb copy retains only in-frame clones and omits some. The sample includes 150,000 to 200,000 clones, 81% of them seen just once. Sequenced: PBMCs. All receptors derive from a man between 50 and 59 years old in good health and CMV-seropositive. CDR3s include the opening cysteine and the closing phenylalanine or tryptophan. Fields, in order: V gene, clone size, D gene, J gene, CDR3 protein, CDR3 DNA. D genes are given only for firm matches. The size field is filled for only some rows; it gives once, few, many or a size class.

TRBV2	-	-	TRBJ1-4	CASTSTTTNEKLFF	TGTGCCAGCACCAGCACTACAACTAATGAAAAACTGTTTTTT
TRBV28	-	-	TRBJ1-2	CASSARGGGAYGYTF	TGTGCCAGCAGTGCCCGGGGAGGAGGGGCCTATGGCTACACCTTC
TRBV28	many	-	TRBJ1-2	CASSLVGAGYTF	TGTGCCAGCAGTTTGGTAGGAGCTGGCTACACCTTC
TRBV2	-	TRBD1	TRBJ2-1	CAMIKQGSSYNEQFF	TGTGCCATGATAAAACAGGGGAGCTCCTACAATGAGCAGTTCTTC
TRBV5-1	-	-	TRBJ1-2	CASSLGTGPYGDYTF	TGCGCCAGCAGCTTGGGTACAGGGCCCTATGGTGACTACACCTTC
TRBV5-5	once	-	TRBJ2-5	CASSYSRETQYF	TGTGCCAGCAGTTACTCGCGCGAGACCCAGTACTTC
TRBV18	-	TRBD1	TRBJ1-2	CASSLTGGDYGYTF	TGTGCCAGCTCGCTCACAGGGGGAGACTATGGCTACACCTTC
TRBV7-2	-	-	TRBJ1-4	CASSGGRGPGEKLFF	TGTGCCAGCAGCGGGGGGAGGGGTCCAGGTGAAAAACTGTTTTTT
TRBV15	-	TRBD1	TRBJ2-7	CATSGLRQGGSYEQYF	TGTGCCACCAGCGGGTTAAGACAGGGGGGCTCCTACGAGCAGTACTTC
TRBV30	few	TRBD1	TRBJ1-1	CAWSQKGTGRVEAFF	TGTGCCTGGAGTCAAAAAGGGACAGGGCGGGTGGAGGCTTTCTTT
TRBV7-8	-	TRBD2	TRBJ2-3	CASSPGGSGRGTQYF	TGTGCCAGCAGCCCCGGGGGGTCGGGGAGAGGTACGCAGTATTTT
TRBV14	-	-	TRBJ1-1	CASSQDLSQGEAFF	TGTGCCAGCAGCCAAGATCTCAGCCAGGGAGAAGCTTTCTTT
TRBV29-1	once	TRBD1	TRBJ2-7	CSVSRTGSYEQYF	TGCAGCGTTTCCCGGACAGGCTCCTACGAGCAGTACTTC
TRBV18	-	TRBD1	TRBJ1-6	CASSPGQGNSPLHF	TGTGCCAGCTCACCGGGACAGGGAAATTCACCCCTCCACTTT
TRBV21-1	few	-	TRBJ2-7	CASSKELGSGINEQYF	TGTGCCAGCAGCAAAGAGCTTGGTTCGGGGATTAACGAGCAGTACTTC
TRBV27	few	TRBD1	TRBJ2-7	CASRLKKTGGYEQYF	TGTGCCAGCAGACTCAAAAAGACAGGGGGCTACGAGCAGTACTTC